This T cell receptor (beta chain) was identified in a study of T cell responses to AZD1222 COVID-19 vaccine. The study, taken as a whole, reports: Just 5 or 6 AZD1222 recipients tested seropositive at baseline.

CDR1 and CDR2 (germline): MNHEY, SVGAGI. Trimming took 8 bases from V and 3 from J; bases not matched to a gene: 3. The CDR3 totals 13 residues. Repertoires were generated with immunoSEQ multiplex PCR, while TCRdb's copy carries only in-frame clones and drops some. The sample yields nearly 95,000 clones, over 75% seen once. A note on this clone: Its antigen is still unknown.

The clonotype originates from an adult who received the AZD1222 COVID-19 vaccine. The source material was peripheral blood, sampled 28 days after the second AZD1222 dose. The V gene is TRBV6-5, the J gene TRBJ1-4, with 7 bases aligning to TRBD1. The CDR3 nucleotides are TGTGCCAGCGACAGGGTTCCTAATGAAAAACTGTTTTTT. Protein: CASDRVPNEKLFF.